This T cell receptor beta chain comes out of a study of T-cell memory formation after mild COVID-19. General observations from the study: A second wave expanding day 15 to 37 was CD4+-biased; contracting clones were balanced. Cross-reactive memory apparently joined, as some responding clones appeared in pre-infection memory. In second-wave clones peaking day 37, SARS-CoV-2 specificity remained unconfirmed.

In regard to this clonotype: Its antigen is unidentified.

TCRdb re-called the 5' RACE reads with MiXCR, one entry per CDR3 protein. This sample has about 190,000 distinct CDR3 sequences, with 15% to 20% found just once. Germline CDR1 reads LNHDA; CDR2 reads SQIVND (reference sequence). V shed 6 bases and J 5 bases; nucleotides not matched to a gene: 11. This CDR3 is 15 amino acids long. This sequence originates from an adult woman who had mild COVID-19 (a few samples of this study predate the infection). Cell type and time point are not known. The genes are TRBV19 and TRBJ1-1, with 8 bases matching TRBD1. The sequencing sample was made of PBMCs or a T cell subset sorted from them (not recorded which). The CDR3 protein is CASRDRDRLITEAFF. In nucleotides, the CDR3 is TGTGCCAGTAGAGACCGGGACAGGCTGATAACTGAAGCTTTCTTT. The whole variable domain, remainder taken from reference TRBV19 and TRBJ1-1, is DGGITQSPKYLFRKEGQNVTLSCEQNLNHDAMYWYRQDPGQGLRLIYYSQIVNDFQKGDIAEGYSVSREKKESFPLTVTSAQKNPTAFYLCASRDRDRLITEAFFGQGTRLTVV.